The TCR beta chain described here comes from a study of T cell clones after liver transplantation. As concerns this clone: The sample contains more than one DNA sequence encoding this CDR3.

The V and J ends lost 6 bases and 2 bases respectively, with 11 bases between them. CDR1 is MDHEN, CDR2 SYDVKM, per germline. The length of the CDR3 is 14 residues. Assay used: immunoSEQ multiplex PCR; TCRdb lists only in-frame clones, some missing. The sample holds some 75,000 clones, 80% seen once. The clonotype originates from a human donor who received a liver transplant. V is TRBV28 and J is TRBJ1-3, with a tentative D call TRBD1 (6 bases). This specimen consisted of CD4+ T cells from blood, obtained before liver transplant. The CDR3 region is CASSSTGTGNTIYF. The CDR3 DNA reads as TGTGCCAGCAGCAGTACAGGGACTGGAAACACCATATATTTT. The variable domain in full, completed from reference TRBV28 and TRBJ1-3, reads DVKVTQSSRYLVKRTGEKVFLECVQDMDHENMFWYRQDPGLGLRLIYFSYDVKMKEKGDIPEGYSVSREKKERFSLILESASTNQTSMYLCASSSTGTGNTIYFGEGSWLTVV.